The source of this TCR beta chain is a study of T cells in Graves' hyperthyroidism and ophthalmopathy. RNA transcripts provided the source from which TCR beta CDR3 regions were amplified. HTBI primers were employed in a first-round RT-PCR of the TCR CDR3. TCRdb re-called the multiplex PCR reads through MiXCR, storing one row per CDR3 protein. The sample consists of around 600,000 distinct CDR3 sequences, about a sixth of them appearing once. The CDR3 length is 15 residues. Trimming removed 2 bases from V and 1 base from J, with 12 bases in between. Germline assignment: CDR1 SGHRS and CDR2 YFSETQ. This clonotype was picked up a small number of times.

The chain combines TRBV5-1 with TRBJ1-1; no reliable D call. Sequencing was performed on blood. The TCR sequence derives from a woman between 35 and 50 years old with Graves' ophthalmopathy. In DNA form, the CDR3 reads TGCGCCAGCAGCTTAAGCTCAGCTGGGAACACTGAAGCTTTCTTT. Translated, it gives CASSLSSAGNTEAFF. Full variable domain (missing parts from reference TRBV5-1 and TRBJ1-1): KAGVTQTPRYLIKTRGQQVTLSCSPISGHRSVSWYQQTPGQGLQFLFEYFSETQRNKGNFPGRFSGRQFSNSRSEMNVSTLELGDSALYLCASSLSSAGNTEAFFGQGTRLTVV.